This TCR beta chain comes out of a study of T cells in Graves' hyperthyroidism and ophthalmopathy (dated by TCRdb to about 2019). Describing the broader study: Peripheral blood was sampled at the time of initial diagnosis, prior to any treatment. To identify distinguishing TCR V-J signatures, a discovery cohort of some 100 patients was used, comprising 40 to 45 with Graves' ophthalmopathy and some 60 with stable Graves' hyperthyroidism. Whether ophthalmopathy could be predicted prospectively was tested in an independent validation cohort made up of 18 hyperthyroidism patients plus 17 patients who later progressed to ophthalmopathy. For training and testing, the 100 or so patients in the discovery cohort were randomly divided in a 7:3 ratio. Thyroid tissue and blood T-cell repertoires from more than five Graves' hyperthyroidism patients were also compared in the study. After blood sampling, hyperthyroidism patients were treated with methimazole at a starting dose of 30 mg daily, and ophthalmopathy patients were treated with high-dose intravenous methylprednisolone. According to the paper, TCR Vbeta CDR3 sequencing was carried out on over 130 peripheral blood samples, which came from fewer than 50 ophthalmopathy, around 75 hyperthyroidism and approximately 17 progressor patients. Study-level results and caveats: In cross-validation, a model built on a 13 V-J signature told ophthalmopathy apart from stable hyperthyroidism with under 90% sensitivity and roughly 83% specificity, and in testing the same model reached 80%/75%. Most expanded thyroid clonotypes (frequency above 0.001) were also detected in blood, suggesting blood repertoires may reflect thyroid immune responses. In validation, the model predicted progression to ophthalmopathy a median of roughly 6.1 months before onset, with roughly 68% sensitivity and around 76% specificity. No statistical method was used to set the sample size in advance, and investigators knew the group allocation.

This clonotype was seen at least ten times. The antigen it recognizes is unknown. Base qualities are not at hand, and no much larger clone is one base apart. Hyperthyroidism patients were newly diagnosed, had a disease duration of under 2 months, and were aged 18 to 65 years. Patients with uncontrolled infections, other autoimmune diseases, pregnancy or lactation were excluded. Diagnoses were based on clinical symptoms, serum thyroxine and TRAb, thyroid ultrasound and orbital computed tomography. Blood from progressor patients was collected at the time of first diagnosis with hyperthyroidism, before any ophthalmopathy symptoms had appeared. PBMCs were isolated from about 9.1 ml of fresh peripheral blood by Ficoll-Paque density gradient centrifugation. Progressor patients were first diagnosed with Graves' hyperthyroidism and then developed ophthalmopathy during follow-up. Trizol reagent was used to extract total RNA, and RNA quality was then checked on an Agilent 2100 Bioanalyzer.

CDR1 and CDR2 are drawn from the germline V gene: MNHNS, SASEGT. The CDR3, cysteine through phenylalanine, is 15 amino acids long. The retained sequence is limited to the CDR3, 45 bases, with the frame set at the first base. V is shortened by 5 bases, J by 4 bases, and the region joining them spans 17 bases. The TCR beta CDR3 regions were amplified from RNA transcripts. A first-round RT-PCR of the TCR CDR3 used the HTBI primer set with the Qiagen OneStep RT-PCR kit. Libraries were constructed in a second round of multiplex PCR, after which size selection and purification were performed. Libraries were sequenced paired-end with 100 bp reads on an Illumina HiSeq2000. On the authors' methods: SOAPnuke was used to process the raw data, with reads discarded if the reads contained adapters or uncalled bases, had a mean Phred below 15, or lacked an exact constant-primer or identifier match. COPE v1.2.5 was used to merge high-quality paired reads, and clonotypes were defined as unique nucleotide sequences. MiTCR v1.1 was used to align the clonotypes against IMGT TRBV, TRBD and TRBJ reference segments. The analysis was restricted to V-J combinations with a frequency above 0.0001, which together covered over 99% of the repertoires. The TCS score was defined as the ratio of F50 (clonal expansion) to E x V (chaos), calculated using BLOSUM62-based TCRdist between CDR3 peptides within each V-J. Welch's t-statistics and random forest reduced roughly 530 V-J features to about 12, which were used in a naive Bayes classifier (R e1071). Starting from the raw public reads, TCRdb applied fastp trimming at Q25, assembled clones with MiXCR and retained in-frame beta chains. Rows are combined by CDR3 protein, so each entry shows the most common genes and DNA. TCRdb's processing, not the authors', yielded these V and J calls. The sample includes a few hundred thousand distinct CDR3 sequences, with approximately 14% observed a single time. The top ten hold 5.8% of the sample.

The receptor was isolated from a woman in her twenties or thirties with Graves' hyperthyroidism that later progressed to Graves' ophthalmopathy. Material: blood. The rearranged segments are TRBV6-1 and TRBJ1-1, and TRBD1 may be the D gene, going by 6 matching bases. The CDR3: CASSIMRGASTEAFF. The DNA sequence is as follows: TGTGCCAGCAGTATAATGCGGGGGGCGAGCACTGAAGCTTTCTTT.